One sample yielded the 8 T cell receptor beta chains listed below, sequenced in a study of blood T cell repertoires in COVID-19 (TCRdb year 2020). The method behind the library was the immunoSEQ multiplex PCR assay. The immuneACCESS repertoire file appears here via TCRdb, limited to in-frame rearrangements. These files lack a portion of the clones; in checked studies, under half of the deficit traces to unresolved V genes, and the cause of the others is not known. Here the sample has roughly 90,000 clones; roughly 84% occur a single time. Together, the top ten hold about an eighth of the sample. The sequencing input was peripheral blood. All receptors come from a human donor in a cohort sampled during active COVID-19.

The chain couples TRBV19 to TRBJ1-1; 8 bases are a match to TRBD1. There are 14 residues in the CDR3. Trimming removed 5 bases from V and 5 bases from J; junction bases left unmatched: 7. The germline CDR1 and CDR2 sequences are LNHDA and SQIVND (reference sequence). CDR3 sequence reads: CASSSLYRGTEAFF. The CDR3, as DNA: TGTGCCAGTAGTTCCCTTTACAGGGGGACTGAAGCTTTCTTT.

The chain employs TRBV7-6 and TRBJ2-7; 9 nucleotides align to TRBD1. The CDR3 extends over 16 amino acids. V gave up 4 bases and J gave up 4 bases; unmatched junction bases: 11. The germline CDR1 and CDR2 sequences are SGHVS and FNYEAQ. In DNA form, the CDR3 reads TGTGCCAGCAGCTCAGGGGAGGGGACAGGGTTTTACGAGCAGTACTTC. This codes for CASSSGEGTGFYEQYF. The complete variable domain, with remaining parts taken from reference TRBV7-6 and TRBJ2-7, reads GAGVSQSPRYKVTKRGQDVALRCDPISGHVSLYWYRQALGQGPEFLTYFNYEAQQDKSGLPNDRFSAERPEGSISTLTIQRTEQRDSAMYRCASSSGEGTGFYEQYFGPGTRLTVT.

This chain links TRBV11-2 with TRBJ1-6; D may be TRBD1 (5 bases). The germline gives CDR1 SGHAT, CDR2 FQNNGV. Between the trimmed V and J ends, which lost 2 bases and 10 bases, there was a span of 12 bases. This CDR3 comprises 14 residues. For the CDR3, the DNA is TGTGCCAGCAGCTTATCTGGGCCAGGGTCACCCCTCCACTTT. Residues: CASSLSGPGSPLHF.

The V and J genes are TRBV27 and TRBJ1-5, with D possibly TRBD1 on 6 matching bases. This CDR3 is 15 amino acids long. The V gene lost 6 bases and the J gene lost 7 bases, with 19 bases spanning the gap. CDR1 and CDR2 (germline): MNHEY, SMNVEV (reference sequence). In DNA, the CDR3 is TGTGCCAGCAGACTGGGACAATACTGGGGGCAGCCCCAGCATTTT. Encoded protein: CASRLGQYWGQPQHF.

This clone was found a few times. This rearrangement joins TRBV18 to TRBJ2-7; tentatively, D is TRBD1 (6 bases). CDR3 size: 15 residues. Trimming took off 3 bases at V and 2 bases at J, with 14 bases between the two ends. CDR1 is KGHSH and CDR2 is LQKENI in the germline V gene. CDR3 region: CASSPGQGTTYEQYF. The CDR3 DNA follows: TGTGCCAGCTCACCGGGCCAGGGGACAACCTACGAGCAGTACTTC. Full variable domain (missing parts from reference TRBV18 and TRBJ2-7): NAGVMQNPRHLVRRRGQEARLRCSPMKGHSHVYWYRQLPEEGLKFMVYLQKENIIDESGMPKERFSAEFPKEGPSILRIQQVVRGDSAAYFCASSPGQGTTYEQYFGPGTRLTVT.

This chain uses TRBV7-2 with TRBJ2-5, with TRBD2 as a possible D gene (5 bases). From germline, CDR1 is SGHTA and CDR2 FQGNSA. CDR3 size: 14 residues. V was shortened by 4 bases and J by 3 bases, with 12 bases between the two germline ends. CDR3 protein: CASSSHWGEETQYF. As DNA, the CDR3 is TGTGCCAGCAGCTCCCATTGGGGAGAAGAGACCCAGTACTTC.

This chain uses TRBV5-6 with TRBJ2-3, with a possible D match to TRBD2 (7 bases). Germline loops: CDR1 SGHDT, CDR2 YYEEEE. Trimming removed 0 bases from V and 4 bases from J, with 9 bases in between. The CDR3 spans 14 residues. CDR3 loop: CASSLGGGADTQYF. CDR3 sequence (DNA): TGTGCCAGCAGCTTGGGAGGGGGGGCAGATACGCAGTATTTT.

The chain combines TRBV27 with TRBJ2-7; TRBD2 is a possible D gene (7 bases). The CDR3 is made up of 16 amino acids. Trimming pared 0 bases from V and 5 bases from J, leaving 17 bases between. Germline CDR1 reads MNHEY; CDR2 reads SMNVEV (reference sequence). In DNA form, the CDR3 reads TGTGCCAGCAGTTTATCCGGGGCGGGGGCGGCCCACGAGCAGTACTTC. This gives the protein CASSLSGAGAAHEQYF.